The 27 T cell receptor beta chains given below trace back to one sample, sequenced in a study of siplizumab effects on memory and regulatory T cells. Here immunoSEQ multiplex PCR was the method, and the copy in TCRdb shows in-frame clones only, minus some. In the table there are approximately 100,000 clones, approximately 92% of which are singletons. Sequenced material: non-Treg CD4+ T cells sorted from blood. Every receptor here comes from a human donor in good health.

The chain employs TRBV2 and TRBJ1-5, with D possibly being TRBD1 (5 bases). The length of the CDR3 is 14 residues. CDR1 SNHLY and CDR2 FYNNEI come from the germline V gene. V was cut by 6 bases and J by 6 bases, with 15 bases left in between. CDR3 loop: CASRGPTLAQPQHF. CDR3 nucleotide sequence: TGTGCCAGCAGGGGACCTACATTGGCTCAGCCCCAGCATTTT.

The CDR3 nucleotides are TGTGCCAGCAGCACCTTTTCGGGGAGAGGCACAGATACGCAGTATTTT. Protein product: CASSTFSGRGTDTQYF. The V call is TRBV9, the J call TRBJ2-3; weak D call: TRBD2 (5 bases). CDR3 length: 16 amino acids. V lost 4 bases and J 1 base, leaving 16 bases between the germline ends. The germline CDR1 and CDR2 sequences are SGDLS and YYNGEE. Based on the CDR3 plus reference TRBV9 and TRBJ2-3, the full variable domain is DSGVTQTPKHLITATGQRVTLRCSPRSGDLSVYWYQQSLDQGLQFLIQYYNGEERAKGNILERFSAQQFPDLHSELNLSSLELGDSALYFCASSTFSGRGTDTQYFGPGTRLTVL.

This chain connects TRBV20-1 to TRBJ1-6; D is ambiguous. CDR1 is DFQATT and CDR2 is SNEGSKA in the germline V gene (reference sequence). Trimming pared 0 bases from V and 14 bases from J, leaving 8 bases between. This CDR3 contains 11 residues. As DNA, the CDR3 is TGCAGTGCTAGAGATCGGGAATCCCTCCACTTT. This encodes CSARDRESLHF.

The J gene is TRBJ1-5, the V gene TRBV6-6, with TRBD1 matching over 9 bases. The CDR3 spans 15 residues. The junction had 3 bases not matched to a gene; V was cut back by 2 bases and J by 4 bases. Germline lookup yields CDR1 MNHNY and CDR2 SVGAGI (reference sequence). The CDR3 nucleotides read TGTGCCAGCAGTTACGGGGGGACAGGGAATCAGCCCCAGCATTTT. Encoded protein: CASSYGGTGNQPQHF.

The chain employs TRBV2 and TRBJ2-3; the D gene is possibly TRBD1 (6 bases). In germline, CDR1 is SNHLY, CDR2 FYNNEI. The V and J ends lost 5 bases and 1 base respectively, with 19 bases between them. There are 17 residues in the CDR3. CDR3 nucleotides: TGTGCCAGCAGTTATAAAACGACAGGACGGGGCACAGATACGCAGTATTTT. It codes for CASSYKTTGRGTDTQYF.

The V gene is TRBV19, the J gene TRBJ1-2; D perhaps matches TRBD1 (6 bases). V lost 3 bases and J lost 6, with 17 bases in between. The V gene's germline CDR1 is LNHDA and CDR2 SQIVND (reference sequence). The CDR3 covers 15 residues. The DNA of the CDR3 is TGTGCCAGTAGTATGCGGGACACCTATGTACATGGCTACACCTTC. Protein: CASSMRDTYVHGYTF.

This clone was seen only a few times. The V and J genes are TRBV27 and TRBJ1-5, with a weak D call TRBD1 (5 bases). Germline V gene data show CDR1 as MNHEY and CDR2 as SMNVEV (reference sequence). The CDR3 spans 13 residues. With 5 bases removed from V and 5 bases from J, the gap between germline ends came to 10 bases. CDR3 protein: CASSGQGYQPQHF. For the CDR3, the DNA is TGTGCCAGCAGTGGGCAGGGATATCAGCCCCAGCATTTT.

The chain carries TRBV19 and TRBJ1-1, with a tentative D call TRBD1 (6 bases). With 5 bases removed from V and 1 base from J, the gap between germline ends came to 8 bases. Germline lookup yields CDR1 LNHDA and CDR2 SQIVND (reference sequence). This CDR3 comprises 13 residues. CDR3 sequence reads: CASSQQGNTEAFF. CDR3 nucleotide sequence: TGTGCCAGTAGTCAACAGGGGAACACTGAAGCTTTCTTT.

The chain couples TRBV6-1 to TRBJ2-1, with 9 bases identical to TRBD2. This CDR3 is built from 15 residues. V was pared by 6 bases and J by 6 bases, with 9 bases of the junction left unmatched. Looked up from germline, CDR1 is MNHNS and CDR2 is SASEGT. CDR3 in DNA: TGTGCCAGCAGCTCAGCTAGCGGGGCCCTCAATGAGCAGTTCTTC. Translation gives CASSSASGALNEQFF.

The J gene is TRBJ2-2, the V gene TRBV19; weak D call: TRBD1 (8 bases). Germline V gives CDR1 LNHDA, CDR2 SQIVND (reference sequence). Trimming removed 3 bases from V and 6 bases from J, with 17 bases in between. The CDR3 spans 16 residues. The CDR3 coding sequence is TGTGCCAGTAGTATTCCCACAGGGGGGGATGCCGGGGAGCTGTTTTTT. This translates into CASSIPTGGDAGELFF.

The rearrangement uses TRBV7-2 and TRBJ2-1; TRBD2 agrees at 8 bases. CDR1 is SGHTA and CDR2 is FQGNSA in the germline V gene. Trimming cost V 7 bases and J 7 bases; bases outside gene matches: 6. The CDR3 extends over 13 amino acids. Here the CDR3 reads CASTGGPGNEQFF. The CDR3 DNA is TGTGCCAGCACGGGGGGGCCGGGGAATGAGCAGTTCTTC.

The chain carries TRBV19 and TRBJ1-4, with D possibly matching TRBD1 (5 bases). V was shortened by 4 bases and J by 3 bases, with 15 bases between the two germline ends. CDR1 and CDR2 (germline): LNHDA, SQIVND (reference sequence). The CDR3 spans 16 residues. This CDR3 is CASSKVEGISNEKLFF. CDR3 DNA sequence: TGTGCCAGTAGTAAAGTTGAGGGGATTTCTAATGAAAAACTGTTTTTT.

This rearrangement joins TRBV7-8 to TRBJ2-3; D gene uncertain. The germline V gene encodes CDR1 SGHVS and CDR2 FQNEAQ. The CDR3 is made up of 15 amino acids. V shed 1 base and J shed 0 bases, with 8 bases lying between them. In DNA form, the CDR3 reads TGTGCCAGCAGCTTAGTAGGATATAGCACAGATACGCAGTATTTT. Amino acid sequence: CASSLVGYSTDTQYF.

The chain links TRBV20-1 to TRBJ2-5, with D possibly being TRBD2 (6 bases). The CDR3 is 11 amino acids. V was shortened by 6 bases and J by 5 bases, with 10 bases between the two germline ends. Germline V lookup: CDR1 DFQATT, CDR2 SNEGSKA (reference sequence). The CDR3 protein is CSAGGAETQYF. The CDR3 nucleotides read TGCAGTGCCGGAGGGGCGGAGACCCAGTACTTC.

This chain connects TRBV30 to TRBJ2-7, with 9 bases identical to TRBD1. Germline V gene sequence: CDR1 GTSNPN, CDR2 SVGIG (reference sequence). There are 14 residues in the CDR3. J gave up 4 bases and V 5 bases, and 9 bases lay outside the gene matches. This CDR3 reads CAWERNRGRYEQYF. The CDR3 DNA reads TGTGCCTGGGAGCGAAACAGGGGGCGGTACGAGCAGTACTTC.

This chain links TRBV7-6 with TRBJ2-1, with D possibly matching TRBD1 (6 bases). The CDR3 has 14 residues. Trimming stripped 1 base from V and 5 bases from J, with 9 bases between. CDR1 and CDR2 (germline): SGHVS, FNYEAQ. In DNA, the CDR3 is TGTGCCAGCAGCTTAGGGACAGAGAACAATGAGCAGTTCTTC. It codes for CASSLGTENNEQFF.

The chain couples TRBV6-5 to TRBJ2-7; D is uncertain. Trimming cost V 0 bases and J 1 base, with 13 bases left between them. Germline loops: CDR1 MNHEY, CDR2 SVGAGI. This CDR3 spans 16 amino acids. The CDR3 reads CASSYSGPRLSYEQYF. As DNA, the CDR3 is TGTGCCAGCAGTTACTCGGGCCCCCGTTTGTCCTACGAGCAGTACTTC.

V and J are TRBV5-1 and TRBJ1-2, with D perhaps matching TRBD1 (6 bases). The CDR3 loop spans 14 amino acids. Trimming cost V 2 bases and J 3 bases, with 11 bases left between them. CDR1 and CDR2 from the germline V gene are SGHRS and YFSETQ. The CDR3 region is CASSLQGRDYGYTF. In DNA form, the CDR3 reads TGCGCCAGCAGCTTACAGGGTCGGGACTATGGCTACACCTTC.

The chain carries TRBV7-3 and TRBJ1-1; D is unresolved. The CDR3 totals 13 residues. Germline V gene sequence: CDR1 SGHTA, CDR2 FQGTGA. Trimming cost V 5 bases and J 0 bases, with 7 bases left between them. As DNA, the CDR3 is TGTGCCAGCAGCCGCCAACTGAACACTGAAGCTTTCTTT. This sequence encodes CASSRQLNTEAFF.

The CDR3 DNA reads TGTGCCAGCTCACTGAACCTCGATGACACTGAAGCTTTCTTT. Its protein is CASSLNLDDTEAFF. The rearrangement joins TRBV18 to TRBJ1-1, with unresolved D. CDR1 and CDR2 from the germline V gene are KGHSH and LQKENI. The ends were cut back, 4 bases at V and 3 bases at J, with 12 bases in the middle. The CDR3 consists of 14 residues.

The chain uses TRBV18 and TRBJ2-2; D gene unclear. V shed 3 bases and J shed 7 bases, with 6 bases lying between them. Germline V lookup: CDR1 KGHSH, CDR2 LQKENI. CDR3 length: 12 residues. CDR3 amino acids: CASSPPYGELFF. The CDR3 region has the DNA TGTGCCAGCTCACCCCCATACGGGGAGCTGTTTTTT.

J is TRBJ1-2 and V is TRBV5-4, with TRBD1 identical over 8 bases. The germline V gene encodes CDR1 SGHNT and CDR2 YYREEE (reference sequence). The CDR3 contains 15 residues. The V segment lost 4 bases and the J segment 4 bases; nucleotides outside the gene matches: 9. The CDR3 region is CASSPGQGGVYGYTF. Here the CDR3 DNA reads TGTGCCAGCAGCCCCGGACAGGGAGGTGTCTATGGCTACACCTTC. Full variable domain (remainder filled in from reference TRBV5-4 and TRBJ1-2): ETGVTQSPTHLIKTRGQQVTLRCSSQSGHNTVSWYQQALGQGPQFIFQYYREEENGRGNFPPRFSGLQFPNYSSELNVNALELDDSALYLCASSPGQGGVYGYTFGSGTRLTVV.

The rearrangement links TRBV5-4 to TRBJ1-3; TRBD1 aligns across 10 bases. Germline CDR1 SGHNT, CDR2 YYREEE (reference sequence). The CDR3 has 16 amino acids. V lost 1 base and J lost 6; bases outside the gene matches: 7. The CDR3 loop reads CASSLSSGTGANTIYF. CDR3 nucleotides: TGTGCCAGCAGCTTGTCATCCGGGACAGGGGCAAACACCATATATTTT.

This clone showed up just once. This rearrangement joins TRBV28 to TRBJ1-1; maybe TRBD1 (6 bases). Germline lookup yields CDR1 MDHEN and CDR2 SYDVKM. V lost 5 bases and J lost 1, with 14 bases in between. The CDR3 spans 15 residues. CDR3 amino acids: CASSARGQPNTEAFF. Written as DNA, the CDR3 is TGTGCCAGCAGTGCCCGGGGGCAGCCGAACACTGAAGCTTTCTTT. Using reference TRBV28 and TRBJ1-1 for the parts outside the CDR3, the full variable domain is DVKVTQSSRYLVKRTGEKVFLECVQDMDHENMFWYRQDPGLGLRLIYFSYDVKMKEKGDIPEGYSVSREKKERFSLILESASTNQTSMYLCASSARGQPNTEAFFGQGTRLTVV.

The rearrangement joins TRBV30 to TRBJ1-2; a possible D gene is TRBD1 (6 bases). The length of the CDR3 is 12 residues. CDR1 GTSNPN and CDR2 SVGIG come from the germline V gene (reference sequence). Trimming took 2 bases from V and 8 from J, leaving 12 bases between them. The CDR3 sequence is CAWSLQGRGYTF. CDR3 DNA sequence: TGTGCCTGGAGTCTTCAGGGGCGAGGCTACACCTTC.

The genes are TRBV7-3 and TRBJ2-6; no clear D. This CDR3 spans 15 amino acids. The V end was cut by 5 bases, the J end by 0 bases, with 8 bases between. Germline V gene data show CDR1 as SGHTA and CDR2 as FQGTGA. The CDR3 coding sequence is TGTGCCAGCAGCCCCCCAGCCTCTGGGGCCAACGTCCTGACTTTC. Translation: CASSPPASGANVLTF.

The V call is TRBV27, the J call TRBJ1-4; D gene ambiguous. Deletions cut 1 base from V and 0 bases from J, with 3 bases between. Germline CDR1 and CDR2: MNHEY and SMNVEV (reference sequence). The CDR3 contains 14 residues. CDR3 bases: TGTGCCAGCAGTTTATGGGCAACTAATGAAAAACTGTTTTTT. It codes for CASSLWATNEKLFF.